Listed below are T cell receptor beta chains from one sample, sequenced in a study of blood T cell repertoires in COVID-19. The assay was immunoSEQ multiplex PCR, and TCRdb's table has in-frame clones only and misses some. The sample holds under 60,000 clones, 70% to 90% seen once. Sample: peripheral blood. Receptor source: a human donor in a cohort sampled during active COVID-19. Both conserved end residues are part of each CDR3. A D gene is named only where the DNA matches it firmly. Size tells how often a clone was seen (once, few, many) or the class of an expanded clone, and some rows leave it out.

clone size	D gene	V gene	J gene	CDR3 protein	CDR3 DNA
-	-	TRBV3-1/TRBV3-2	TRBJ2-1	CASSQDDRGNEQFF	TGTGCCAGCAGCCAAGATGATAGGGGTAATGAGCAGTTCTTC
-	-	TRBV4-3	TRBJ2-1	CASSQGATGNNEQFF	TGCGCCAGCAGCCAAGGCGCAACAGGGAACAATGAGCAGTTCTTC
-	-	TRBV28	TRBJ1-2	CASSLAGYGYTF	TGTGCCAGCAGTTTAGCGGGGTATGGCTACACCTTC
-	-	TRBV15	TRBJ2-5	CATSNGQGSRAQYF	TGTGCCACCAGCAACGGTCAGGGAAGTAGGGCCCAGTACTTC
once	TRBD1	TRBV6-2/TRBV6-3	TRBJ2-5	CASSYSTGGSETQYF	TGTGCCAGCAGTTACTCGACAGGGGGCAGTGAGACCCAGTACTTC
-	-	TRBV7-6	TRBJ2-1	CASSLLDSNNEQFF	TGTGCCAGCAGCCTTTTGGACAGTAACAATGAGCAGTTCTTC
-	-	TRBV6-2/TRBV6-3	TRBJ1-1	CASSYSIAVNTEAFF	TGTGCCAGCAGTTACTCGATTGCAGTAAACACTGAAGCTTTCTTT
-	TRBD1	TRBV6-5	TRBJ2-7	CASSSPGQGVQEEQYF	TGTGCCAGCAGTTCGCCGGGACAGGGGGTGCAGGAGGAGCAGTACTTC
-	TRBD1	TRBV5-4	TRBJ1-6	CASSLATGSRSPLHF	TGTGCCAGCAGCTTGGCGACAGGGTCACGGTCACCCCTCCACTTT
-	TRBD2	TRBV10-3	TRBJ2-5	CAIKGVAGARETQYF	TGTGCCATCAAGGGGGTAGCGGGGGCTCGGGAGACCCAGTACTTC
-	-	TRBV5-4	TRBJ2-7	CASSQVIAGMAEQYF	TGTGCCAGCAGCCAAGTTATTGCTGGCATGGCCGAGCAGTACTTC
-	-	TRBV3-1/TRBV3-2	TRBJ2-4	CASSQGSRGLAKNIQYF	TGTGCCAGCAGCCAAGGGAGCAGGGGATTAGCCAAAAACATTCAGTACTTC
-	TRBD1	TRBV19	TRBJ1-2	CASSPRQGPGYTF	TGTGCCAGTAGTCCCCGACAGGGTCCTGGCTACACCTTC
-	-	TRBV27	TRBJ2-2	CASSSTPPGRFDGELFF	TGTGCCAGCAGTTCAACCCCTCCGGGGAGGTTCGACGGGGAGCTGTTTTTT
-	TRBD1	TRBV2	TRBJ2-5	CASSTKRDSQETQYF	TGTGCCAGCAGCACTAAAAGGGACAGCCAAGAGACCCAGTACTTC
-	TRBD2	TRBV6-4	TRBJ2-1	CASSDSAGGYNEQFF	TGTGCCAGCAGTGACTCAGCGGGAGGCTACAATGAGCAGTTCTTC
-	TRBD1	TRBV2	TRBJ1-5	CASRGTVPPNQPQHF	TGTGCCAGCAGGGGGACAGTCCCCCCAAATCAGCCCCAGCATTTT
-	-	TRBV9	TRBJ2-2	CASSEGGGELFF	TGTGCCAGCAGCGAAGGGGGCGGGGAGCTGTTTTTT
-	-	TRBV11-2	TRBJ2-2	CASSFSGGTGELFF	TGTGCCAGCAGCTTTTCAGGGGGGACCGGGGAGCTGTTTTTT
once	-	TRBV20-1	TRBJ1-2	CSARWGHGYTF	TGCAGTGCTAGATGGGGGCATGGCTACACCTTC
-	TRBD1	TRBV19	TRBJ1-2	CASSARQGANYGYTF	TGTGCCAGTAGTGCCCGACAGGGAGCTAACTATGGCTACACCTTC
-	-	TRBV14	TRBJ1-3	CASSQLTGYSGNTIYF	TGTGCCAGCAGCCAATTAACAGGGTACTCTGGAAACACCATATATTTT
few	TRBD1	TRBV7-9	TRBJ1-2	CASSSETGAGSGYTF	TGTGCCAGCAGCTCGGAGACAGGGGCTGGAAGTGGCTACACCTTC
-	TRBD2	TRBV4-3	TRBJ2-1	CASSQEGLAANNEQFF	TGCGCCAGCAGCCAAGAAGGGCTAGCGGCGAACAATGAGCAGTTCTTC
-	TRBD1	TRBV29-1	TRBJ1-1	CSARTGVHTEAFF	TGCAGCGCCAGGACAGGGGTTCACACTGAAGCTTTCTTT
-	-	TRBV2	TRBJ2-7	CASGRDRGTYEQYF	TGTGCCAGCGGGCGGGACAGAGGAACCTACGAGCAGTACTTC
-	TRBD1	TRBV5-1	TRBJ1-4	CASSSSGTGFEKLFF	TGCGCCAGCAGCTCGTCCGGGACAGGGTTTGAAAAACTGTTTTTT
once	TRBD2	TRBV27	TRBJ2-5	CASSDSGGRGETQYF	TGTGCCAGCAGCGATAGCGGGGGGAGGGGGGAGACCCAGTACTTC
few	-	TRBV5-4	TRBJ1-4	CASSTTGETRKLFF	TGTGCCAGCAGCACCACCGGGGAGACGAGAAAACTGTTTTTT
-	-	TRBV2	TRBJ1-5	CASSTNQGEPQHF	TGTGCCAGCAGTACGAACCAGGGTGAGCCCCAGCATTTT
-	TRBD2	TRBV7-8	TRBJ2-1	CASRLAGGLNDEQFF	TGTGCCAGCAGATTAGCGGGGGGGCTGAACGATGAGCAGTTCTTC
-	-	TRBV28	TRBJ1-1	CASSLSGKPFF	TGTGCCAGCAGTTTATCGGGGAAACCTTTCTTT
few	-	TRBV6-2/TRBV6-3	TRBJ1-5	CASSHNWDIGDQPQHF	TGTGCCAGCAGTCACAATTGGGACATCGGCGATCAGCCCCAGCATTTT
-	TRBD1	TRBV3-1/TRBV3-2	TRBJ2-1	CASSQGQGVYNEQFF	TGTGCCAGCAGCCAAGGACAGGGGGTTTACAATGAGCAGTTCTTC
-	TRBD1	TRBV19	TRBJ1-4	CASSPGQGGEKLFF	TGTGCCAGTAGTCCGGGACAGGGCGGTGAAAAACTGTTTTTT
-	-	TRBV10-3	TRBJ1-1	CAISEGSAEAFF	TGTGCCATCAGTGAGGGAAGCGCTGAAGCTTTCTTT
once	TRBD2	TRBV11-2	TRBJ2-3	CASSLVAGGADTQYF	TGTGCCAGCAGCTTAGTAGCGGGGGGCGCAGATACGCAGTATTTT
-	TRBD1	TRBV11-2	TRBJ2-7	CASSPGQDSYEQYF	TGTGCCAGTTCTCCGGGACAGGATTCCTACGAGCAGTACTTC
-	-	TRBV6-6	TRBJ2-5	CASRNSRGQETQYF	TGTGCCAGCAGGAACTCTCGGGGGCAAGAGACCCAGTACTTC
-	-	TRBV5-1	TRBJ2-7	CASSLGQPGGYEQYF	TGCGCCAGCAGCCTAGGACAACCGGGTGGTTACGAGCAGTACTTC
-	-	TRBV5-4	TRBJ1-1	CASSLGRENTEAFF	TGTGCCAGCAGCTTGGGGAGGGAAAATACTGAAGCTTTCTTT
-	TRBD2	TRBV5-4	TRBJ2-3	CASRTTSGGGTDTQYF	TGTGCCAGCAGGACAACTAGCGGGGGGGGCACAGATACGCAGTATTTT
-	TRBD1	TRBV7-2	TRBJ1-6	CASSLGQGSNSPLHF	TGTGCCAGCAGCTTGGGACAGGGGAGTAATTCACCCCTCCACTTT
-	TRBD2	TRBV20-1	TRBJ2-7	CSASGMRGDYEQYF	TGCAGTGCTAGTGGCATGCGGGGGGACTACGAGCAGTACTTC
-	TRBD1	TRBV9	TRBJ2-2	CASSVVGQGTGELFF	TGTGCCAGCAGCGTAGTGGGACAGGGAACCGGGGAGCTGTTTTTT
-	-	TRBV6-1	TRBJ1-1	CASSEALGRPNTEAFF	TGTGCCAGCAGTGAAGCGCTAGGGAGACCGAACACTGAAGCTTTCTTT